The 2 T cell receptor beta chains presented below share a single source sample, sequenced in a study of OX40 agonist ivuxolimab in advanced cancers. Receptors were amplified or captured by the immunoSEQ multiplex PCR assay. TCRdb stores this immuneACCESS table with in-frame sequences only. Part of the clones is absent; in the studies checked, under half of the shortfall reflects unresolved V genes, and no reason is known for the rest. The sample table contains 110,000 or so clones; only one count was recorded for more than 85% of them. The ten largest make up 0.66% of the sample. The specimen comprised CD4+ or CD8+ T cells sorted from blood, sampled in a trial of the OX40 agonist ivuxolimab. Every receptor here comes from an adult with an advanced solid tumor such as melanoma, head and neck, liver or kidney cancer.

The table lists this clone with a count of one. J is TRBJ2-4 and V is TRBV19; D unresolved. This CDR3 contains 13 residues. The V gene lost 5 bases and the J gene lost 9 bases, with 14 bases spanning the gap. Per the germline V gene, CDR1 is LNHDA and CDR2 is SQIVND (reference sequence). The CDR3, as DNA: TGTGCCAGTAGTGAAACCACCCACCGCATTCAGTACTTC. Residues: CASSETTHRIQYF. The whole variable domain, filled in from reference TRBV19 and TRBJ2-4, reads DGGITQSPKYLFRKEGQNVTLSCEQNLNHDAMYWYRQDPGQGLRLIYYSQIVNDFQKGDIAEGYSVSREKKESFPLTVTSAQKNPTAFYLCASSETTHRIQYFGAGTRLSVL.

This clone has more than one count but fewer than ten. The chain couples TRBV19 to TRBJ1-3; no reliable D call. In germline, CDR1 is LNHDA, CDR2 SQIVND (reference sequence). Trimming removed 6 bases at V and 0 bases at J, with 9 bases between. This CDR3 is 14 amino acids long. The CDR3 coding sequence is TGTGCCAGTAGAGGCGGCGGCTCTGGAAACACCATATATTTT. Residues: CASRGGGSGNTIYF.